The 4 T cell receptor beta chains given below trace back to one sample, sequenced in a study of beta chain features in type 1 diabetes. The antigens for these receptors are not known. Investigators reverse transcribed all isolated RNA, so they sequenced expressed TCRB transcripts. Some clones are missing from TCRdb's copy, which holds only in-frame ones; the method was immunoSEQ multiplex PCR. This sample carries 300,000 to 400,000 clones, roughly 14% of them seen once, and the ten largest clones take roughly 0.015%. Findings of the study overall: Moderately but significantly shorter TCRB CDR3s were found in Type 1 diabetes patients in all four CD4+ subsets.

The sample comprised naive CD4+ T cells from blood. These receptors were taken from a woman younger than 30 with type 1 diabetes.

This clone appeared a few times. The chain is built from TRBV9 and TRBJ2-3; 13 positions match TRBD2. The V and J ends lost 3 bases and 1 base, in that order; junction bases with no gene match: 8. The germline gives CDR1 SGDLS, CDR2 YYNGEE. CDR3 length: 18 residues. In DNA form, the CDR3 reads TGTGCCAGCAGCGACGGGACTAGCGGGAACCTTGGCACAGATACGCAGTATTTT. It codes for CASSDGTSGNLGTDTQYF.

This clone has only a few counts. This rearrangement joins TRBV7-2 to TRBJ1-2; 9 positions agree with TRBD1. V was clipped by 3 bases and J by 5 bases; unmatched bases: 7. The CDR3 has 15 amino acids. CDR1 SGHTA and CDR2 FQGNSA come from the germline V gene. CDR3 sequence: CASSFRDRAHYGYTF. The CDR3 DNA is TGTGCCAGCAGCTTCCGGGACAGGGCTCATTATGGCTACACCTTC.

This rearrangement joins TRBV18 to TRBJ1-1, with 8 bases identical to TRBD1. Germline CDR1 KGHSH, CDR2 LQKENI. This CDR3 is built from 18 residues. The J segment lost 0 bases and the V segment lost 1 base, leaving 10 bases of the junction unmatched. The CDR3 protein is CASSPRDRSSTMNTEAFF. The CDR3 nucleotides are TGTGCCAGCTCACCACGGGACAGGAGCTCCACCATGAACACTGAAGCTTTCTTT.

This chain uses TRBV28 with TRBJ1-1, with D perhaps matching TRBD1 (5 bases). Trimming left V 4 bases short and J 7 bases short, with 31 bases between. CDR1 MDHEN and CDR2 SYDVKM come from the germline V gene. The CDR3 totals 19 residues. This chain's CDR3 is CASSYDLPGLRTGELEAFF. The CDR3 DNA sequence: TGTGCCAGCAGTTATGACCTGCCCGGGCTCAGAACAGGTGAACTTGAAGCTTTCTTT.